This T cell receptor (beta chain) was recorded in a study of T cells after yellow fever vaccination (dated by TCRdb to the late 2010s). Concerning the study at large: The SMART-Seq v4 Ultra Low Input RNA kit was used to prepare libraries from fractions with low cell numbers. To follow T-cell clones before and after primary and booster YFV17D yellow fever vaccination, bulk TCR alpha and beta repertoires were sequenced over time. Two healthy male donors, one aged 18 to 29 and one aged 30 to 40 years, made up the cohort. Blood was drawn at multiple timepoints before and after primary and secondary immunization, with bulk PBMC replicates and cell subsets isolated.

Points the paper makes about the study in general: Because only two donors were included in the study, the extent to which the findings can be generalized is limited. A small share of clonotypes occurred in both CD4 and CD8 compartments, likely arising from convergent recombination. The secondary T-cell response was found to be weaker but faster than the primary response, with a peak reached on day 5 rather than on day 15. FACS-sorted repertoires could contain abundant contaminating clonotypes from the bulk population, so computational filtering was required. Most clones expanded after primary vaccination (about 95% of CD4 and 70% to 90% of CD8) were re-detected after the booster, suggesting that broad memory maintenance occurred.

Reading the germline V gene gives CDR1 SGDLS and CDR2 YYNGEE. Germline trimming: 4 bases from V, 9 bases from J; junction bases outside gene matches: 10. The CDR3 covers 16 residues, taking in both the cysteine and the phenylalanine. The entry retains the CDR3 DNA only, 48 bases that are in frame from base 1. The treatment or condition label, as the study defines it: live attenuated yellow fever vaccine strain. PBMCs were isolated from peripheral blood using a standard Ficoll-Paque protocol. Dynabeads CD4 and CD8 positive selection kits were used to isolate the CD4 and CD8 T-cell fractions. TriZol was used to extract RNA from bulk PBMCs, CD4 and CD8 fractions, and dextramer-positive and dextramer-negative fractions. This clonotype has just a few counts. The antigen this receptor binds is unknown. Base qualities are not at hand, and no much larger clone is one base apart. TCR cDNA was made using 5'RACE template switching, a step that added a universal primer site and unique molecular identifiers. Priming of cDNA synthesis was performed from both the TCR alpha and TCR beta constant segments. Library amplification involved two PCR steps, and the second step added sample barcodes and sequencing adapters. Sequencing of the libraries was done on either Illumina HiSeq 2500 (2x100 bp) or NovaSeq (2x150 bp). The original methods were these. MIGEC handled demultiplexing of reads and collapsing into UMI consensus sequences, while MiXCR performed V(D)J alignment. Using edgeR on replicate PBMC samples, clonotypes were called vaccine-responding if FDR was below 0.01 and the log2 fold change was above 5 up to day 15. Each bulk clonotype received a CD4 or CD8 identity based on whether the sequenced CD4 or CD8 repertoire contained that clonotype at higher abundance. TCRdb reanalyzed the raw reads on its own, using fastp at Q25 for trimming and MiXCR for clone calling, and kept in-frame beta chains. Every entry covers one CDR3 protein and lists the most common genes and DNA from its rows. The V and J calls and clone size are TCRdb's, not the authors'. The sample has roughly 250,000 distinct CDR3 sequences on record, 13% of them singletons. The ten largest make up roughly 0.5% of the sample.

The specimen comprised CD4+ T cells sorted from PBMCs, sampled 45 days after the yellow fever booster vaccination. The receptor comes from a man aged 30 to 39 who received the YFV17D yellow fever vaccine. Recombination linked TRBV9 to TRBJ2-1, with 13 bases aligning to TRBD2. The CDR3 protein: CASSTGGTSGISEQFF. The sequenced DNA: TGTGCCAGCAGCACGGGGGGGACTAGCGGGATATCTGAGCAGTTCTTC.